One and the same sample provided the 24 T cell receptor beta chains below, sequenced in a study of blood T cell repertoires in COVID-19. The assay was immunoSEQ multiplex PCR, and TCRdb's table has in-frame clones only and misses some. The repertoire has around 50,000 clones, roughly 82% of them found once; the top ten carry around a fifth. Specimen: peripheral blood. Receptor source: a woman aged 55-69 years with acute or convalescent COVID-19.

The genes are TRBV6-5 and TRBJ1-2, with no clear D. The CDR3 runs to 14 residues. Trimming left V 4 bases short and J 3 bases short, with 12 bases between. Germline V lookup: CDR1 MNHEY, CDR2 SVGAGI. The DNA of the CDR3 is TGTGCCAGCAGTTCTGCCGGGTCCTACTATGGCTACACCTTC. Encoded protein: CASSSAGSYYGYTF.

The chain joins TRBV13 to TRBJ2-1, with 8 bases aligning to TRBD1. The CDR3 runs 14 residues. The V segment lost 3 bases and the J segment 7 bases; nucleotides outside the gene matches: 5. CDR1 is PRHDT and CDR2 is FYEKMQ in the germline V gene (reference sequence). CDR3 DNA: TGTGCCAGCAGCTTCGGACAGGGCAGGAATGAGCAGTTCTTC. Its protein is CASSFGQGRNEQFF.

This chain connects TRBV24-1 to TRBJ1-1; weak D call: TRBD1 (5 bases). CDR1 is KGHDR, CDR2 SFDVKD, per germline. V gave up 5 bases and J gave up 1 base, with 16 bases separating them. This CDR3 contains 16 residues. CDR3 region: CATSAGGIGRNTEAFF. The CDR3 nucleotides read TGTGCCACCAGTGCGGGGGGGATCGGGAGGAACACTGAAGCTTTCTTT.

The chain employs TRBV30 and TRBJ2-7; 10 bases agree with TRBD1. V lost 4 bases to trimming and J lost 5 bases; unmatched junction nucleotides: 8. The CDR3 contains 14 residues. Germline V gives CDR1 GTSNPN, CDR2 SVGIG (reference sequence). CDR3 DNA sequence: TGTGCCTGGATGGGGGACAGGGGTACCCACGAGCAGTACTTC. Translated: CAWMGDRGTHEQYF.

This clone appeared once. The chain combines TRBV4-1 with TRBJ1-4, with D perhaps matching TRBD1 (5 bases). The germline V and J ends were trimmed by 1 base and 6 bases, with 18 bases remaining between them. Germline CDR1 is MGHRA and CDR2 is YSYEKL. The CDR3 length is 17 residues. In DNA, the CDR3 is TGCGCCAGCAGCCAAGTTGTTTTCAGCAGGGAAGATGAAAAACTGTTTTTT. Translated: CASSQVVFSREDEKLFF.

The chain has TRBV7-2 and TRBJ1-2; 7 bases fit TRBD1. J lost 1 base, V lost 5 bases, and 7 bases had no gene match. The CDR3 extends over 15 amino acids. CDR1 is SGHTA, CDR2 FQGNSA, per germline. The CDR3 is CASSDSWDSNYGYTF. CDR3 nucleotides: TGTGCCAGCAGCGATTCCTGGGACAGTAACTATGGCTACACCTTC.

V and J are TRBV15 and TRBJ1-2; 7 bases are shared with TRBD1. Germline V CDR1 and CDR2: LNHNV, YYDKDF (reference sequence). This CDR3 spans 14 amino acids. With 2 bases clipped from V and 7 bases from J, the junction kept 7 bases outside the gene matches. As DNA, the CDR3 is TGTGCCACCAGCAGACCCGACAGGGAAGCTGGCTACACCTTC. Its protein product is CATSRPDREAGYTF.

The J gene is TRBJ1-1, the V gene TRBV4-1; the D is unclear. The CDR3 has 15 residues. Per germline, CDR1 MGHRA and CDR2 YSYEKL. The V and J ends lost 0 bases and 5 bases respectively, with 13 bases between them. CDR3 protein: CASSQDTGRVTEAFF. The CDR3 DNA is TGCGCCAGCAGCCAAGATACGGGGAGAGTGACTGAAGCTTTCTTT.

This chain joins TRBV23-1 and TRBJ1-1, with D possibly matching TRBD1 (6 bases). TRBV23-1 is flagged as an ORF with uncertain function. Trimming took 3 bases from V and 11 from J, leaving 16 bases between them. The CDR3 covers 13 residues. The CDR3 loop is CASSQSTGRDAFF. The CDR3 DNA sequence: TGCGCCAGCAGTCAGTCCACAGGGAGGGATGCTTTCTTT.

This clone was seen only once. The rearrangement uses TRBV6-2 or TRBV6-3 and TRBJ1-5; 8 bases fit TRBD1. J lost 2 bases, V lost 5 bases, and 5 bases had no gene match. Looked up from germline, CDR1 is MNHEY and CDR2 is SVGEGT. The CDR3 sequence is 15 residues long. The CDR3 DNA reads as TGTGCCAGCAGTATGGCAGGGGGCGGCAATCAGCCCCAGCATTTT. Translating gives CASSMAGGGNQPQHF.

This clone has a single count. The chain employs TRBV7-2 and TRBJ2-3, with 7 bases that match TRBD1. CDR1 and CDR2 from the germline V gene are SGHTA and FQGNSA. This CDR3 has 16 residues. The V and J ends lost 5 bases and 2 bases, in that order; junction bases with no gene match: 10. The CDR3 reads CASSIKTGDYTDTQYF. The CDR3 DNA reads TGTGCCAGCAGCATTAAAACAGGGGATTACACAGATACGCAGTATTTT.

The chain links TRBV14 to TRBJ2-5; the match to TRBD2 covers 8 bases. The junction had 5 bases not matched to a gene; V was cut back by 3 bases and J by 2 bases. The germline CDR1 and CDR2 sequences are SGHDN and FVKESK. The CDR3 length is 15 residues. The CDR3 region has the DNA TGTGCCAGCAGCCAGCTGAGCGGGGGTCAAGAGACCCAGTACTTC. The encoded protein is CASSQLSGGQETQYF.

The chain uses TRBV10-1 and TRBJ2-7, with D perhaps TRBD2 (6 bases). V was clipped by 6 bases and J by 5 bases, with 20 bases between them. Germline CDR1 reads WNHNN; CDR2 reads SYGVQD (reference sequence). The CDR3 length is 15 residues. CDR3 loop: CASSPLMGREDEQYF. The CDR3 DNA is TGCGCCAGCAGCCCTCTTATGGGCAGGGAGGACGAGCAGTACTTC.

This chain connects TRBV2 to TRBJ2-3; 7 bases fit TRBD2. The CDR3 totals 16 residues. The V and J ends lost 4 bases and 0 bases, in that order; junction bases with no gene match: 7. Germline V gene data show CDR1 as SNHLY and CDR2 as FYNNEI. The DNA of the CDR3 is TGTGCCAGCAGTGTGCAGCGGGGTCTTAGCACAGATACGCAGTATTTT. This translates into CASSVQRGLSTDTQYF.

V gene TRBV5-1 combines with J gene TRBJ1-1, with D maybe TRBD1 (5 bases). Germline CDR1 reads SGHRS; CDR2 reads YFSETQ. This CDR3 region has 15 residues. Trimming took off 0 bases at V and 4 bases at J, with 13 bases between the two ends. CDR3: CASSLASGLVTEAFF. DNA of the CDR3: TGCGCCAGCAGCTTGGCCTCAGGGCTGGTCACTGAAGCTTTCTTT.

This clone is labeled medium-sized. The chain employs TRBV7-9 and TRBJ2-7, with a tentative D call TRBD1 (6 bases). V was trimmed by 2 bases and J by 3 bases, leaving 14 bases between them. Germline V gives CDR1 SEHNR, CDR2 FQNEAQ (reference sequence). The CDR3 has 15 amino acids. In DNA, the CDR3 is TGTGCCAGCAGCTTAAGTCGGGACAACGACTACGAGCAGTACTTC. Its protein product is CASSLSRDNDYEQYF.

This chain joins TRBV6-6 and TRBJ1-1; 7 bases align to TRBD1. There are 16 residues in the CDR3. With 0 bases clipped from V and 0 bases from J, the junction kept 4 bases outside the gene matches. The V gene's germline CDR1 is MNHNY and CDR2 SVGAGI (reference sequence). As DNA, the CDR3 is TGTGCCAGCAGTTACTCGAGACAGGGAGTGAACACTGAAGCTTTCTTT. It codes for CASSYSRQGVNTEAFF.

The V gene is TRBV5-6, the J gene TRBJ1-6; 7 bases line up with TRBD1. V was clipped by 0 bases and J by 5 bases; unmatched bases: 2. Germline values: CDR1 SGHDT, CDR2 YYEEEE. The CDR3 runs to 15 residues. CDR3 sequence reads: CASSLEQGNNSPLHF. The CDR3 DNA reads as TGTGCCAGCAGCTTGGAACAGGGGAATAATTCACCCCTCCACTTT. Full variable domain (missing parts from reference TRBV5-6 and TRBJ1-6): DAGVTQSPTHLIKTRGQQVTLRCSPKSGHDTVSWYQQALGQGPQFIFQYYEEEERQRGNFPDRFSGHQFPNYSSELNVNALLLGDSALYLCASSLEQGNNSPLHFGNGTRLTVT.

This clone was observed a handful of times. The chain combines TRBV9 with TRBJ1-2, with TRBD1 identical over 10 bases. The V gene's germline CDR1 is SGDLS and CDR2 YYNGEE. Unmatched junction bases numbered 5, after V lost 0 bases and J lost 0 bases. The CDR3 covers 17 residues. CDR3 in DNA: TGTGCCAGCAGCGTAGTTGTTGGGACAGGGGCTAACTATGGCTACACCTTC. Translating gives CASSVVVGTGANYGYTF.

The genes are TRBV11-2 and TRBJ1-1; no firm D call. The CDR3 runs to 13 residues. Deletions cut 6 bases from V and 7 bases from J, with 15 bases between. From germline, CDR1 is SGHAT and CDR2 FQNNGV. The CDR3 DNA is TGTGCCAGCAGTTTCGACCCCGGGTTTGAAGCTTTCTTT. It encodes CASSFDPGFEAFF.

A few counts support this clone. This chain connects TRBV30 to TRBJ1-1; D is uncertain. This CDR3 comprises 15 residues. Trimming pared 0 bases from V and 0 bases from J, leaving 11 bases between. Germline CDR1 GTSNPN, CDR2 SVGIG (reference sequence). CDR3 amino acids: CAWSVGAGMNTEAFF. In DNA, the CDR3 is TGTGCCTGGAGTGTAGGCGCGGGGATGAACACTGAAGCTTTCTTT.

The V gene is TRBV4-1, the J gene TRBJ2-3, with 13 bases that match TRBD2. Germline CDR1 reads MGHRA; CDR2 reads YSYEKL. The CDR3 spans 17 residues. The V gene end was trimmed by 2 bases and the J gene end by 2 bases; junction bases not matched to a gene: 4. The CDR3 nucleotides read TGCGCCAGCAGCCAATGGACTAGCGGGGGCAACACAGATACGCAGTATTTT. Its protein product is CASSQWTSGGNTDTQYF.

The chain's CDR3 is CASSYGSPSPTGELFF. The CDR3 nucleotides read TGTGCCAGCAGTTACGGTAGCCCTTCCCCCACCGGGGAGCTGTTTTTT. V usage is TRBV6-5 and J usage is TRBJ2-2; the D is unclear. Trimming pared 2 bases from V and 4 bases from J, leaving 14 bases between. This CDR3 spans 16 amino acids. CDR1 MNHEY and CDR2 SVGAGI come from the germline V gene.

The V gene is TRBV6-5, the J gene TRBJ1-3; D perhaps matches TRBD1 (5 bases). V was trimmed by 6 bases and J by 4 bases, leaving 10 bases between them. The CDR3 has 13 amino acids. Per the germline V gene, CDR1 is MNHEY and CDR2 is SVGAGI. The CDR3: CASSRTSGNTIYF. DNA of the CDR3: TGTGCCAGCAGCAGGACATCCGGAAACACCATATATTTT.